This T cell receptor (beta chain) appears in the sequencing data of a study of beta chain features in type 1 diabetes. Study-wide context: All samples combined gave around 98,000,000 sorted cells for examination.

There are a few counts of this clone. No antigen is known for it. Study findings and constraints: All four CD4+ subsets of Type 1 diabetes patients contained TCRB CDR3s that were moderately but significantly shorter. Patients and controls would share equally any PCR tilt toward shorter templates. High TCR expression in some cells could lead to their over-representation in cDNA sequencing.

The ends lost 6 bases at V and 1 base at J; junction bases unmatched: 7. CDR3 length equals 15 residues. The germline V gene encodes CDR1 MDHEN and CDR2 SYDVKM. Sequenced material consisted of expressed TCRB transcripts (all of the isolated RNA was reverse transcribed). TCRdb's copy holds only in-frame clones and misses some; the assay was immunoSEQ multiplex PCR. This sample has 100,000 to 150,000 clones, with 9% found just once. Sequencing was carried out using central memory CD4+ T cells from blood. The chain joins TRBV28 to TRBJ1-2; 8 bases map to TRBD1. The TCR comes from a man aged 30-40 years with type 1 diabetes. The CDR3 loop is CASRGGTGDNYGYTF. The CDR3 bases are TGTGCCAGCAGAGGAGGGACAGGCGATAACTATGGCTACACCTTC.